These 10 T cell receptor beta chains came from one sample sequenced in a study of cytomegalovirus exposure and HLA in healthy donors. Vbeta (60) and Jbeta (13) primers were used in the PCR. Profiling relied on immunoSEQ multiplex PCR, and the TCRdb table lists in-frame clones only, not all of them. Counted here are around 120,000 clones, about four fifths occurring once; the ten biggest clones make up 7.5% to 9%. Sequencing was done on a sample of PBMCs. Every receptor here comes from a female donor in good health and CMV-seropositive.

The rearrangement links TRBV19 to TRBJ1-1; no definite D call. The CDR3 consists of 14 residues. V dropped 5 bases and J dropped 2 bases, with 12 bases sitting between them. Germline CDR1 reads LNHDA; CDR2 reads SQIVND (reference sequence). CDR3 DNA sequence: TGTGCCAGTAGTCCTGGAGAACCTAACACTGAAGCTTTCTTT. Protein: CASSPGEPNTEAFF. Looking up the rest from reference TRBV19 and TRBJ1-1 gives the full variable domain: DGGITQSPKYLFRKEGQNVTLSCEQNLNHDAMYWYRQDPGQGLRLIYYSQIVNDFQKGDIAEGYSVSREKKESFPLTVTSAQKNPTAFYLCASSPGEPNTEAFFGQGTRLTVV.

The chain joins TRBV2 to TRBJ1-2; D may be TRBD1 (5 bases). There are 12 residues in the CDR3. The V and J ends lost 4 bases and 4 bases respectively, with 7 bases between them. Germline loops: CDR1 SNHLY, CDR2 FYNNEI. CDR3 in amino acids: CASSAGPYGYTF. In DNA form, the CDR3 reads TGTGCCAGCAGTGCAGGGCCCTATGGCTACACCTTC.

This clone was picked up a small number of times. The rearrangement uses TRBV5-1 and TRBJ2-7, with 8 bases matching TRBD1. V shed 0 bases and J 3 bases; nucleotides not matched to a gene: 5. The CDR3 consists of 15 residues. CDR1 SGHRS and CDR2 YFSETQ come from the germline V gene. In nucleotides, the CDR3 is TGCGCCAGCAGCTTGGAGGGGACAGGATTCTACGAGCAGTACTTC. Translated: CASSLEGTGFYEQYF.

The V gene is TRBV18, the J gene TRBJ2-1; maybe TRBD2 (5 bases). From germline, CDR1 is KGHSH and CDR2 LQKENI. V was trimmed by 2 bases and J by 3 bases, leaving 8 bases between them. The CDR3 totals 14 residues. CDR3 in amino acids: CASSPGLVYNEQFF. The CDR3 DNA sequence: TGTGCCAGCTCACCAGGACTCGTCTACAATGAGCAGTTCTTC.

CDR3 coding DNA: TGTGCCAGTAGTGGACTAGCGGGGACTCCTAGCACAGATACGCAGTATTTT. Its translation: CASSGLAGTPSTDTQYF. V gene TRBV19 combines with J gene TRBJ2-3; 12 nucleotides agree with TRBD2. The CDR3 consists of 17 residues. Germline lookup yields CDR1 LNHDA and CDR2 SQIVND (reference sequence). With V trimmed by 5 bases and J by 0 bases, 6 bases remained unmatched.

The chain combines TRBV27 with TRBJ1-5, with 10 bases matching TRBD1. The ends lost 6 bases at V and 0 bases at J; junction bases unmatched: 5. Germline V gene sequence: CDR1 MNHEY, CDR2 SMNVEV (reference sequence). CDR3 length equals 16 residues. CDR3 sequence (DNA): TGTGCCAGCAGCGGGACAGGGGCATATAGCAATCAGCCCCAGCATTTT. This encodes CASSGTGAYSNQPQHF.

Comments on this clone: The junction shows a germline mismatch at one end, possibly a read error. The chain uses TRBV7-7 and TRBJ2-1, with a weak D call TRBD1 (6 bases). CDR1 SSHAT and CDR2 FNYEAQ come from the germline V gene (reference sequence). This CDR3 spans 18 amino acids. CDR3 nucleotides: TGTGCTAGCAGCTTAGCCGCCTACGGGACACAAACCTACAATGAGCAGTTCTTC. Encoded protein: CASSLAAYGTQTYNEQFF.

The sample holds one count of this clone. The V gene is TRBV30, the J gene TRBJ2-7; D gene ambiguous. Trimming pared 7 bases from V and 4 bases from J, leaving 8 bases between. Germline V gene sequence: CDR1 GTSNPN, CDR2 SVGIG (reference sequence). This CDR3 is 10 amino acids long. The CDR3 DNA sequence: TGTGCCTCAGACGGGTACGAGCAGTACTTC. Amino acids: CASDGYEQYF.

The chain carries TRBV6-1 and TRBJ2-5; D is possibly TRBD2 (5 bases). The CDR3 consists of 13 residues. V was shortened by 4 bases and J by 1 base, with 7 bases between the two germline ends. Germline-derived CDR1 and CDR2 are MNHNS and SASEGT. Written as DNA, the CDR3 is TGTGCCAGCAGTGGGACTTCCCAAGAGACCCAGTACTTC. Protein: CASSGTSQETQYF.

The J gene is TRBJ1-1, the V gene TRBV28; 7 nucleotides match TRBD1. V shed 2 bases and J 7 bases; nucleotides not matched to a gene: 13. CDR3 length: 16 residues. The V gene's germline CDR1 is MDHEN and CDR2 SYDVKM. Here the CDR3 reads CASSLLRIAGGLEAFF. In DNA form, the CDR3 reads TGTGCCAGCAGTTTACTCCGAATCGCAGGGGGGCTTGAAGCTTTCTTT.